A single sample is the source of the 9 T cell receptor beta chains below, sequenced in a study of T cells expressing NK-cell markers. TCRdb reprocessed the 5' RACE reads, keeping one entry per CDR3 protein, no DNA. Its listing shows fewer than 550,000 distinct CDR3 sequences. The sequencing sample was made of blood T cells: a sorted CD56 or NKG2C T cell subset, CD4+ or CD8+ T cells, or bulk PBMC T cells (not recorded which). Every receptor here comes from a woman between 45 and 65 years old in good health.

The rearrangement uses TRBV5-1 and TRBJ2-7; no DNA is available, so the TRBD1 call from TCRdb remains unchecked. CDR1 SGHRS and CDR2 YFSETQ come from the germline V gene. This CDR3 has 16 amino acids. CDR3 residues: CASNPGVGRTLYEQYF.

The chain uses TRBV12-3 or TRBV12-4 and TRBJ2-1; lacking DNA, the TRBD1 call made by TCRdb goes unchecked. This CDR3 has 18 residues. Here the CDR3 reads CASSYGGGQRSSYNEQFF.

The chain links TRBV6-4 to TRBJ2-3; no DNA is available, so the TRBD1 call from TCRdb remains unchecked. Germline V lookup: CDR1 MRHNA, CDR2 SNTAGT. CDR3 length: 15 amino acids. The CDR3 region is CASSDTPSSSDTQYF.

The J gene is TRBJ1-2, the V gene TRBV27; the TCRdb call, TRBD1, lacks DNA for checking. The germline V gene encodes CDR1 MNHEY and CDR2 SMNVEV (reference sequence). This CDR3 has 16 residues. This CDR3 is CASSPRTTTGVNGYTF.

This chain connects TRBV6-1 to TRBJ2-5; TCRdb names TRBD2, which stays unverified in the absence of DNA. The germline gives CDR1 MNHNS, CDR2 SASEGT. This CDR3 spans 13 amino acids. CDR3 in amino acids: CASSEGLTETQYF.

The chain is built from TRBV2 and TRBJ2-5; TCRdb lists TRBD2, though no DNA is available to test this call. CDR1 is SNHLY and CDR2 is FYNNEI in the germline V gene. The CDR3 has 14 residues. CDR3 sequence reads: CASTGGSWQETQYF.

This sequence joins TRBV20-1 and TRBJ1-1. The CDR3 has 13 amino acids. CDR1 and CDR2 (germline): DFQATT, SNEGSKA (reference sequence). The CDR3 region is CSASARSGLWAFF.

The rearrangement joins TRBV6-2 or TRBV6-3 to TRBJ2-5; the D gene TCRdb calls, TRBD2, cannot be checked with no DNA. The CDR3 extends over 14 amino acids. CDR1 is MNHEY, CDR2 SVGEGT, per germline. The CDR3: CASNPTISGGTQYF.

The CDR3 is CASSLVAGEREKLFF. The chain joins TRBV5-1 to TRBJ1-4; with no DNA, the TCRdb D assignment of TRBD1 cannot be verified. The CDR3 has 15 amino acids. From germline, CDR1 is SGHRS and CDR2 YFSETQ.